The present T cell receptor (beta chain) was sequenced within a study of PD-L1 blockade in urothelial cancer. Looking at the study overall: Each patient had 0 to 3 earlier chemotherapy regimens. Once treatment had started, blood was analyzed at 3 weeks (second dose) and again at 6 weeks. Notes on the study in general: Expansion of tumor-associated blood clones at 3 weeks was greater in durable-benefit patients.

V lost 7 bases, J lost 4 bases, and 6 bases stayed unmatched. CDR1 is SNHLY and CDR2 is FYNNEI in the germline V gene. This CDR3 is 13 amino acids long. Worth noting for this clone: Its antigen is undetermined.

Sequencing was performed with immunoSEQ multiplex PCR; in TCRdb, only in-frame clones are kept and a portion is missing. The sample carries about 30,000 clones, around 86% recorded once. Sequencing used PBMCs, obtained around atezolizumab (anti-PD-L1) treatment. The TCR sequence derives from a man over 45 with urothelial cancer. The chain joins TRBV2 to TRBJ1-1; 7 bases match TRBD1. The CDR3 region is CASNLQGTTEAFF. CDR3 nucleotide sequence: TGTGCCAGCAACCTACAGGGGACCACTGAAGCTTTCTTT.